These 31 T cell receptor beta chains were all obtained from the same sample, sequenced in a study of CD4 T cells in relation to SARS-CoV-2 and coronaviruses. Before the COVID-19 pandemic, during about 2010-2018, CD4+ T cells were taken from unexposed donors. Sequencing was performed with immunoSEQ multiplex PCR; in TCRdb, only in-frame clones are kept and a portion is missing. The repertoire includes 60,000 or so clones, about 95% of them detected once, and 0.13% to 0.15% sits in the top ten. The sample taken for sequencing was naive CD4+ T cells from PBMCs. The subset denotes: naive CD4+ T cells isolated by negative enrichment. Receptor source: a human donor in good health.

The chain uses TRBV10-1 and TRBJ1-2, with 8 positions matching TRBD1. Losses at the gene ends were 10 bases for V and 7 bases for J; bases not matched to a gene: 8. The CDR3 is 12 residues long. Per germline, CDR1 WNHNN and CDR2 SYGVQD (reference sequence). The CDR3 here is CATADRVGGYTF. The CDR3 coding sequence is TGCGCCACTGCGGACAGGGTTGGTGGCTACACCTTC.

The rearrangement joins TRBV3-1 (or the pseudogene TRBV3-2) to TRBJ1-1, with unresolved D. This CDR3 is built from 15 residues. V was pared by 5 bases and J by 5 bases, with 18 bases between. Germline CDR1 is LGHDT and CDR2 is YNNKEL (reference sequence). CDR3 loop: CASSETQKRLTEAFF. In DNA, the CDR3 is TGTGCCAGCAGCGAAACTCAAAAGCGGTTGACTGAAGCTTTCTTT.

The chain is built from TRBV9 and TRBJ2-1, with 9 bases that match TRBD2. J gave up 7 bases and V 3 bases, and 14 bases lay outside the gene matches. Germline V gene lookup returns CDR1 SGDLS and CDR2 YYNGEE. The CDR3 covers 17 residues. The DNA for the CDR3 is TGTGCCAGCAGCGGAGGTAGCGGGGGCCCTTTAAGGAATGAGCAGTTCTTC. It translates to CASSGGSGGPLRNEQFF.

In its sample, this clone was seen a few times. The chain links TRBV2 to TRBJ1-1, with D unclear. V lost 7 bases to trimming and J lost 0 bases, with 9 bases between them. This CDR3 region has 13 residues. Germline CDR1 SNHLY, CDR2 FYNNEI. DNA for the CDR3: TGTGCCAGCAAATCTCAACTGAACACTGAAGCTTTCTTT. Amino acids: CASKSQLNTEAFF.

The CDR3 spells CASSFLGNEQFF. The CDR3 DNA is TGTGCCAGCAGTTTTCTGGGGAATGAGCAGTTCTTC. The chain has TRBV28 and TRBJ2-1; D is unclear. Looked up from germline, CDR1 is MDHEN and CDR2 is SYDVKM. V lost 3 bases to trimming and J lost 7 bases, with 7 bases between them. The CDR3 length is 12 residues.

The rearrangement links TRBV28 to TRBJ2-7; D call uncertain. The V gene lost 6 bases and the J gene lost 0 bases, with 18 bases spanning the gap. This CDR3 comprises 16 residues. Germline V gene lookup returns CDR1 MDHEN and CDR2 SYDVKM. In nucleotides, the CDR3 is TGTGCCAGCAGCCACCCCAAAGACCCGCACTCCTACGAGCAGTACTTC. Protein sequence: CASSHPKDPHSYEQYF. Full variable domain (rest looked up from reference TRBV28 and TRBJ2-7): DVKVTQSSRYLVKRTGEKVFLECVQDMDHENMFWYRQDPGLGLRLIYFSYDVKMKEKGDIPEGYSVSREKKERFSLILESASTNQTSMYLCASSHPKDPHSYEQYFGPGTRLTVT.

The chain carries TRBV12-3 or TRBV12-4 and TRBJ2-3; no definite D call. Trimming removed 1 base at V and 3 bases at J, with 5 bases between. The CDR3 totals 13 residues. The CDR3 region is CASSLVETDTQYF. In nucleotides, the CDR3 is TGTGCCAGCAGTTTAGTAGAAACAGATACGCAGTATTTT.

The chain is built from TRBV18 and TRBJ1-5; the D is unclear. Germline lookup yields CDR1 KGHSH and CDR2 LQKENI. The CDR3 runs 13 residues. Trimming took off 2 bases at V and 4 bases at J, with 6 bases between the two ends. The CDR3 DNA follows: TGTGCCAGCTCACCAGCTCGGAATCAGCCCCAGCATTTT. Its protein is CASSPARNQPQHF.

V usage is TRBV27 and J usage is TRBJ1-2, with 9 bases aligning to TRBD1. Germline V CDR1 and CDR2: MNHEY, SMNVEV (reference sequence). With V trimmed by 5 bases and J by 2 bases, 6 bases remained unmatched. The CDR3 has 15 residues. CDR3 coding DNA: TGTGCCAGCAGTCAAAAGGGACAGGGAAACTATGGCTACACCTTC. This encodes CASSQKGQGNYGYTF.

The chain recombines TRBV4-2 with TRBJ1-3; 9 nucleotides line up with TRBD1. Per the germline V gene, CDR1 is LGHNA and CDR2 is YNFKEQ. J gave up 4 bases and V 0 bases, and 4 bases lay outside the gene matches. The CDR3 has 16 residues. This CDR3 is CASSQDRTGAGNTIYF. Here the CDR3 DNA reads TGTGCCAGCAGCCAAGATAGGACAGGGGCAGGAAACACCATATATTTT.

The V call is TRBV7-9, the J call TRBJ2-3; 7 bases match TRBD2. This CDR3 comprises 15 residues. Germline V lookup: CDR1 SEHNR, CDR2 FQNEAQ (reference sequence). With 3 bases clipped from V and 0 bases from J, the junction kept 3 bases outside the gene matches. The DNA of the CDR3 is TGTGCCAGCAGCTTTGTAGCGGGTAGCACAGATACGCAGTATTTT. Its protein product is CASSFVAGSTDTQYF.

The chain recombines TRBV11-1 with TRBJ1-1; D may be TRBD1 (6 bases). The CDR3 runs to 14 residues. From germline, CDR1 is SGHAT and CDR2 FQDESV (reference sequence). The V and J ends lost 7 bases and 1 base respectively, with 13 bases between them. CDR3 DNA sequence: TGTGCCAGCACCCACACGGGGGCGAACACTGAAGCTTTCTTT. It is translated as CASTHTGANTEAFF.

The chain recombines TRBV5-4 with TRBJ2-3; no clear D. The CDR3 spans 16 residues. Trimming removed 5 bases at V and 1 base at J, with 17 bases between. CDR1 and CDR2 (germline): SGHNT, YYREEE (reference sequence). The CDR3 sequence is CASRASLGSRTDTQYF. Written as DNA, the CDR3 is TGTGCCAGCAGGGCCTCACTTGGTTCCCGCACAGATACGCAGTATTTT.

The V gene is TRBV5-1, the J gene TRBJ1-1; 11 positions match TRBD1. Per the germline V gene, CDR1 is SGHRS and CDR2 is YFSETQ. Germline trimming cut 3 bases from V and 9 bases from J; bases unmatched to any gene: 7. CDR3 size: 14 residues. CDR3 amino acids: CASSSGQGVRKAFF. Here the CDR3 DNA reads TGCGCCAGCAGCTCGGGACAGGGGGTGCGGAAAGCTTTCTTT.

The CDR3 nucleotides are TGTGCCAGCAGCCGAGTCGGATTAGCGGGATCGGAGCAGTTCTTC. Amino acid sequence: CASSRVGLAGSEQFF. The chain combines TRBV27 with TRBJ2-1, with 8 bases lining up with TRBD2. Germline lookup yields CDR1 MNHEY and CDR2 SMNVEV (reference sequence). The ends lost 6 bases at V and 10 bases at J; junction bases unmatched: 14. This CDR3 comprises 15 residues.

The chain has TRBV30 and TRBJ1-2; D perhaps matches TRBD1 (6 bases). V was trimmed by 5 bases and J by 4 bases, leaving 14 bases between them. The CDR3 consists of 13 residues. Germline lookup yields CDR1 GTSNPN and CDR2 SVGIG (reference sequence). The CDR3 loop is CAWVKDSGYGYTF. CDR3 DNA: TGTGCCTGGGTAAAGGACAGTGGCTATGGCTACACCTTC.

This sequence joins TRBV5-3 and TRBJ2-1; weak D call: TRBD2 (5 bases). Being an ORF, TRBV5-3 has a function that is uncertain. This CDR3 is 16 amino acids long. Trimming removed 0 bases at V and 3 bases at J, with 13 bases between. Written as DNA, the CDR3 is TGTGCCAGAAGCTTGGTTAGTTCGGGGATCTACAATGAGCAGTTCTTC. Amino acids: CARSLVSSGIYNEQFF.

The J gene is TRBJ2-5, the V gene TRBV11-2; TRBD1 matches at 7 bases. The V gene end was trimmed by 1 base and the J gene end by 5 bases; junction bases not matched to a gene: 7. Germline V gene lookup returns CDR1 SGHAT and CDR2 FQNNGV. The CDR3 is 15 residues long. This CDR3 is CASSLGQGNVETQYF. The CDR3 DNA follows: TGTGCCAGCAGCTTAGGACAGGGTAATGTGGAGACCCAGTACTTC. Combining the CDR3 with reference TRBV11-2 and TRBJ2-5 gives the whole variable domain EAGVAQSPRYKIIEKRQSVAFWCNPISGHATLYWYQQILGQGPKLLIQFQNNGVVDDSQLPKDRFSAERLKGVDSTLKIQPAKLEDSAVYLCASSLGQGNVETQYFGPGTRLLVL.

The CDR3 reads CASSTAGSNTGELFF. In DNA, the CDR3 is TGTGCCAGCAGTACAGCGGGTAGTAACACCGGGGAGCTGTTTTTT. The V and J genes are TRBV2 and TRBJ2-2; D possibly corresponds to TRBD2 (6 bases). The V end lost 5 bases, the J end lost 2 bases, and 12 bases lay between the germline ends. The CDR3 extends over 15 amino acids. Germline CDR1 SNHLY, CDR2 FYNNEI.

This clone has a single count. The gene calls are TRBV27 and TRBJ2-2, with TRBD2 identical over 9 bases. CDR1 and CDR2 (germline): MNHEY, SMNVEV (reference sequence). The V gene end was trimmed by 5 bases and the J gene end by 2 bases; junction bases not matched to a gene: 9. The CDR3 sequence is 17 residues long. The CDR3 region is CASSRSLAGTNTGELFF. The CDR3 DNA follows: TGTGCCAGCAGTCGGTCCCTAGCGGGGACCAACACCGGGGAGCTGTTTTTT.

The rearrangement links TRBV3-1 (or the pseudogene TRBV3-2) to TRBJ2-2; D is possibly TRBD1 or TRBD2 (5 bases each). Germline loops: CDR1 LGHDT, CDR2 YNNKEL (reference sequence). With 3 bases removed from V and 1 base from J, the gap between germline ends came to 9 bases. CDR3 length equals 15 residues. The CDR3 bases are TGTGCCAGCAGCCAGGGACCGAAGAACACCGGGGAGCTGTTTTTT. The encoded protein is CASSQGPKNTGELFF.

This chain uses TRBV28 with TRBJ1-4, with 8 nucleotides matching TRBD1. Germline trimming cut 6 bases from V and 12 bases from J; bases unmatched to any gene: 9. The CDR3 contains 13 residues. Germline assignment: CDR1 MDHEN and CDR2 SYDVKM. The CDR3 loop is CASRPGQELQLFF. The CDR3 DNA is TGTGCCAGCAGACCGGGACAGGAGTTGCAACTGTTTTTT.

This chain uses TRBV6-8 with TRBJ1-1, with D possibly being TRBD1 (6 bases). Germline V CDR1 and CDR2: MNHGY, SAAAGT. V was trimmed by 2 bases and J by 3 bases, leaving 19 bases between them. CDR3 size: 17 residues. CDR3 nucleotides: TGTGCCAGCAGTTACCCTACCGCGGGACACAGGGACACTGAAGCTTTCTTT. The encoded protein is CASSYPTAGHRDTEAFF.

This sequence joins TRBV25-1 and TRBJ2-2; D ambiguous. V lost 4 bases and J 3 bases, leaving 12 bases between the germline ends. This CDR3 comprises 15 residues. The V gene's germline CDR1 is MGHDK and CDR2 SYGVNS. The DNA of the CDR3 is TGTGCCAGCAGTGGCCGGTTGTTCGACACCGGGGAGCTGTTTTTT. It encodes CASSGRLFDTGELFF. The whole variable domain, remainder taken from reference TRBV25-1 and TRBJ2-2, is EADIYQTPRYLVIGTGKKITLECSQTMGHDKMYWYQQDPGMELHLIHYSYGVNSTEKGDLSSESTVSRIRTEHFPLTLESARPSHTSQYLCASSGRLFDTGELFFGEGSRLTVL.

CDR3: CASGTGYEQYF. DNA of the CDR3: TGTGCCAGTGGGACAGGGTACGAGCAGTACTTC. This sequence joins TRBV19 and TRBJ2-7; 9 bases fit TRBD1. V was clipped by 8 bases and J by 4 bases; unmatched bases: 0. The CDR3 totals 11 residues. Per germline, CDR1 LNHDA and CDR2 SQIVND (reference sequence).

The CDR3 nucleotides are TGTGCCAGCAGCCAAGAGGGGGCCTATGGCTACACCTTC. Encoded protein: CASSQEGAYGYTF. The V and J genes are TRBV3-1 (or the pseudogene TRBV3-2) and TRBJ1-2; D is possibly TRBD1 (6 bases). This CDR3 is built from 13 residues. The V gene's germline CDR1 is LGHDT and CDR2 YNNKEL (reference sequence). Trimming took 0 bases from V and 4 from J, leaving 6 bases between them.

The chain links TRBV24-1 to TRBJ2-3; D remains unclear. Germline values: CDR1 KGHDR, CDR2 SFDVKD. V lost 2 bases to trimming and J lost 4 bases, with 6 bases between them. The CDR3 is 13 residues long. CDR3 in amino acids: CATSDSQPDTQYF. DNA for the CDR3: TGTGCCACCAGTGATTCCCAGCCAGATACGCAGTATTTT.

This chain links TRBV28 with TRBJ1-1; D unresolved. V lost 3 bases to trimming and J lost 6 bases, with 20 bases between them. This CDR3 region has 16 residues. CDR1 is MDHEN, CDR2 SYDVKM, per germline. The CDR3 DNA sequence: TGTGCCAGCAGTTTCCTTGGGAGTGGATTTAAGGCTGAAGCTTTCTTT. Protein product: CASSFLGSGFKAEAFF.

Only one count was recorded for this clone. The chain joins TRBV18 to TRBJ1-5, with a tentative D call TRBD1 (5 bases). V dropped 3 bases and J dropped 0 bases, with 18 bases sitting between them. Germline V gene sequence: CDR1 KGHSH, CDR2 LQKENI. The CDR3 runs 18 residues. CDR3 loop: CASSPSGTVYNSNQPQHF. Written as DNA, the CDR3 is TGTGCCAGCTCACCGTCCGGGACCGTTTATAATAGCAATCAGCCCCAGCATTTT.

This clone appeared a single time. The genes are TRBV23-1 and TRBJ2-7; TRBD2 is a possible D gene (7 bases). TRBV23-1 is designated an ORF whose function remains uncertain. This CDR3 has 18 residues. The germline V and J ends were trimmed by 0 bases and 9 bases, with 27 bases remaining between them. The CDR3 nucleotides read TGCGCCAGCAGTCAATCGCGGGGGCGGGACCGCTACCTCGGGGGGCAGTACTTC. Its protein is CASSQSRGRDRYLGGQYF.

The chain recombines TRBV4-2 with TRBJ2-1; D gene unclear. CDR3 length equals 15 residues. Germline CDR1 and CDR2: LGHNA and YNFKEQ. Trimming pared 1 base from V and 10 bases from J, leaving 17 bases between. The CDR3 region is CASSQGSDFSEEQFF. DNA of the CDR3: TGTGCCAGCAGCCAAGGATCTGACTTCTCAGAGGAGCAGTTCTTC.